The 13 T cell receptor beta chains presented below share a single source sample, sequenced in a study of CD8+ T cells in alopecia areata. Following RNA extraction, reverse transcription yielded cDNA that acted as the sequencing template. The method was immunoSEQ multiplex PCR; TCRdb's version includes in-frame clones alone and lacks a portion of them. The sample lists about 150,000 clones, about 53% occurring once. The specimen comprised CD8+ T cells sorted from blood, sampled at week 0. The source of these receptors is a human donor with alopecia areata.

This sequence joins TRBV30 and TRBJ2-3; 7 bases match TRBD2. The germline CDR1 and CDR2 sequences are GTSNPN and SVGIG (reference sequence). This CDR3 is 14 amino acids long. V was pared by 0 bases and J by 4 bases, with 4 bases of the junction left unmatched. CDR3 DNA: TGTGCCTGGAGTGTGTTAGCGGGTCCAGATACGCAGTATTTT. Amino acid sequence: CAWSVLAGPDTQYF.

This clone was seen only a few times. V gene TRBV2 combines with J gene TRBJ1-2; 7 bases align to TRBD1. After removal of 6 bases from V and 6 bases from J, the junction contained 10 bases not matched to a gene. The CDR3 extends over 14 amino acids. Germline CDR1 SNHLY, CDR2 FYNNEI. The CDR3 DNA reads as TGTGCCAGCAGCCCATCGACAGGGTATAATGGCTACACCTTC. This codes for CASSPSTGYNGYTF.

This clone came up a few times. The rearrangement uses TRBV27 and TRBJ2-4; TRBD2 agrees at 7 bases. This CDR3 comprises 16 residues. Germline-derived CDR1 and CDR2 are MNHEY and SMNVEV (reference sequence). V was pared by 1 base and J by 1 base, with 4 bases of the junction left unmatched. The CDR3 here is CASSLFGGTAKNIQYF. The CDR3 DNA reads TGTGCCAGCAGTTTATTCGGGGGGACGGCCAAAAACATTCAGTACTTC.

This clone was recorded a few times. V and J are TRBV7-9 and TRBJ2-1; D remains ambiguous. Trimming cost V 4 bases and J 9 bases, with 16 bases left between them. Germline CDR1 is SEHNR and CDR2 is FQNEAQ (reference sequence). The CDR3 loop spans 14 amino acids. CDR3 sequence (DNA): TGTGCCAGCAGCTCAGTAGACGCGTGGGGTGAGCAGTTCTTC. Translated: CASSSVDAWGEQFF.

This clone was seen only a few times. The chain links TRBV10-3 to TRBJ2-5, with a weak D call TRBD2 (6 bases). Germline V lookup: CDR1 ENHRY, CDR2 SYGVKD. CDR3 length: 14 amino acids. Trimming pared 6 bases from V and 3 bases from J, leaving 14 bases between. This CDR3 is CAISAGTAKETQYF. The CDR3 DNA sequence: TGTGCCATCAGCGCCGGGACTGCAAAAGAGACCCAGTACTTC.

The CDR3 region has the DNA TGCAGCGTTGGGGGGTCCACTGAAGCTTTCTTT. It specifies CSVGGSTEAFF. The chain joins TRBV29-1 to TRBJ1-1; tentative D call: TRBD1 (5 bases). The CDR3 sequence is 11 residues long. Trimming removed 4 bases from V and 4 bases from J, with 7 bases in between. Germline CDR1 is SQVTM and CDR2 is ANQGSEA.

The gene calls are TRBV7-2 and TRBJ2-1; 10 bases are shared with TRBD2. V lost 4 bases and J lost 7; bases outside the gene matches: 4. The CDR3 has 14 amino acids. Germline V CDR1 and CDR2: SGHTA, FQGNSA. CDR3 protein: CASSSSGGANEQFF. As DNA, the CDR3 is TGTGCCAGCAGCTCCAGCGGGGGGGCGAATGAGCAGTTCTTC.

The chain's CDR3 is CASSQEQSLTNEQFF. The CDR3 nucleotides read TGCGCCAGCAGCCAAGAACAGAGTCTCACCAATGAGCAGTTCTTC. The rearrangement uses TRBV4-3 and TRBJ2-1; no definite D call. Per the germline V gene, CDR1 is LGHNA and CDR2 is YSLEER. The ends were cut back, 0 bases at V and 6 bases at J, with 12 bases in the middle. CDR3 length equals 15 residues.

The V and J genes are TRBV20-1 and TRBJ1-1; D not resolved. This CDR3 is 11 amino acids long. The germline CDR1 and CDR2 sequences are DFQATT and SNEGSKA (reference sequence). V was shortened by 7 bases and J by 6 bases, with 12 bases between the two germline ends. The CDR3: CSVVGMAEAFF. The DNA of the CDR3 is TGCAGTGTAGTGGGGATGGCTGAAGCTTTCTTT.

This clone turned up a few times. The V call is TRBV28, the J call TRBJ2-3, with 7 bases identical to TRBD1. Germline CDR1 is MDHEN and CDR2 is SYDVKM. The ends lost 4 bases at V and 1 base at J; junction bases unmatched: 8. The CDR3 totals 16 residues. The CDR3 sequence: CASSWLRGLGTDTQYF. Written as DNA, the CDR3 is TGTGCCAGCAGTTGGTTGAGGGGGCTAGGCACAGATACGCAGTATTTT.

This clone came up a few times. The CDR3 loop reads CASSLSSGTYNEQFF. The CDR3 DNA sequence: TGTGCCAGCAGCTTGTCCTCGGGGACCTACAATGAGCAGTTCTTC. This chain uses TRBV5-5 with TRBJ2-1; D possibly corresponds to TRBD2 (5 bases). CDR3 length equals 15 residues. Germline V gene lookup returns CDR1 SGHKS and CDR2 YYEKEE (reference sequence). Trimming removed 1 base from V and 2 bases from J, with 10 bases in between.

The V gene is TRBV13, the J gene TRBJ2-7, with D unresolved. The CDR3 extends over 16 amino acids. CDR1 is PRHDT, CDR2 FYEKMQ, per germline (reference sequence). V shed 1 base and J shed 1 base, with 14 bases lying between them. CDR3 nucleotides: TGTGCCAGCAGCTTAGACGGGCCTGGAAGGTCCTACGAGCAGTACTTC. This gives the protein CASSLDGPGRSYEQYF.

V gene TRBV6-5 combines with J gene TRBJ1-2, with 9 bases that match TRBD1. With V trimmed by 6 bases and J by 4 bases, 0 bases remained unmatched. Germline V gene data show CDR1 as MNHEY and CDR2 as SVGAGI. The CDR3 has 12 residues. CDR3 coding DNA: TGTGCCAGCAGGACAGGGGGCTATGGCTACACCTTC. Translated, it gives CASRTGGYGYTF.